Listed below are T cell receptor beta chains from one sample, sequenced in a study of blood T cell repertoires in COVID-19. Produced via immunoSEQ multiplex PCR; TCRdb's table is partial and in-frame only. The table shows 250,000 to 300,000 clones, with 75% to 90% occurring only once. Material: PBMCs or T cells enriched from blood (not recorded which). All receptors derive from a woman between 45 and 60 years old who had recovered from COVID-19. Both conserved end residues are part of each CDR3. The order of the fields is clone size, D gene, V gene, J gene, CDR3 DNA, CDR3 protein. The D gene is left open where the match is weak. Only part of the rows carry a size: once, few, many, or a class if the clone is expanded.

clone size: once; D gene: TRBD2; V gene: TRBV28; J gene: TRBJ2-1; CDR3 DNA: TGTGCCAGCAGTCCGCTAGCGGGAGCTTTCAATGAGCAGTTCTTC; CDR3 protein: CASSPLAGAFNEQFF
clone size: -; D gene: TRBD1; V gene: TRBV6-5; J gene: TRBJ1-2; CDR3 DNA: TGTGCCAGCAGTTCCACCAGACAGGGTTCCTATGGCTACACCTTC; CDR3 protein: CASSSTRQGSYGYTF
clone size: -; D gene: -; V gene: TRBV10-3; J gene: TRBJ2-1; CDR3 DNA: TGTGCCATCACCGGGGAAATCGGTTCCTACAATGAGCAGTTCTTC; CDR3 protein: CAITGEIGSYNEQFF
clone size: -; D gene: TRBD2; V gene: TRBV7-6; J gene: TRBJ2-2; CDR3 DNA: TGTGCCAGCAGCTTAGCGCTGGGTGGAGCGGGGACCGGGGAGCTGTTTTTT; CDR3 protein: CASSLALGGAGTGELFF
clone size: -; D gene: -; V gene: TRBV28; J gene: TRBJ2-2; CDR3 DNA: TGTGCCATCGGGGCCTCCGGAGGGACCGGGGAGCTGTTTTTT; CDR3 protein: CAIGASGGTGELFF
clone size: -; D gene: -; V gene: TRBV25-1; J gene: TRBJ2-6; CDR3 DNA: TGTGCCAGCAGTGATGTTATTATGGCCAACGTCCTGACTTTC; CDR3 protein: CASSDVIMANVLTF
clone size: -; D gene: TRBD1; V gene: TRBV7-9; J gene: TRBJ1-1; CDR3 DNA: TGTGCCAGCAGCTCTCCCAGGGGACAGCAGAACACTGAAGCTTTCTTT; CDR3 protein: CASSSPRGQQNTEAFF
clone size: -; D gene: -; V gene: TRBV5-1; J gene: TRBJ1-2; CDR3 DNA: TGCGCCAGCAGCCCCGATACGGGGAAATCCTATGGCTACACCTTC; CDR3 protein: CASSPDTGKSYGYTF
clone size: -; D gene: TRBD2; V gene: TRBV4-1; J gene: TRBJ2-7; CDR3 DNA: TGCGCCAGCAGCCAGGGGACTAGCGGGAGTTCTTACGAGCAGTACTTC; CDR3 protein: CASSQGTSGSSYEQYF
clone size: -; D gene: TRBD1; V gene: TRBV24-1; J gene: TRBJ2-1; CDR3 DNA: TGTGCCACCTCCGGGACAGGGTTCGACAATGAGCAGTTCTTC; CDR3 protein: CATSGTGFDNEQFF
clone size: -; D gene: TRBD1; V gene: TRBV27; J gene: TRBJ2-3; CDR3 DNA: TGTGCCAGCAGTTTATTAACAGGGGGAGATACGCAGTATTTT; CDR3 protein: CASSLLTGGDTQYF
clone size: -; D gene: -; V gene: TRBV13; J gene: TRBJ1-2; CDR3 DNA: TGTGCCAGCAGCTTATACAGGGAAGGCTACACCTTC; CDR3 protein: CASSLYREGYTF
clone size: -; D gene: TRBD1; V gene: TRBV28; J gene: TRBJ2-2; CDR3 DNA: TGTGCCAGCAGTGCCTACAGGGGGCCGGGCACCGGGGAGCTGTTTTTT; CDR3 protein: CASSAYRGPGTGELFF
clone size: -; D gene: TRBD1; V gene: TRBV2; J gene: TRBJ2-7; CDR3 DNA: TGTGCCAGCAGTGAAACAGGGGGCTCCTACGAGCAGTACTTC; CDR3 protein: CASSETGGSYEQYF
clone size: -; D gene: TRBD1; V gene: TRBV27; J gene: TRBJ2-2; CDR3 DNA: TGTGCCAGCAGGACAGGGGGCCTCTACACCGGGGAGCTGTTTTTT; CDR3 protein: CASRTGGLYTGELFF
clone size: -; D gene: -; V gene: TRBV28; J gene: TRBJ2-2; CDR3 DNA: TGTGCCAGCATTATCGGGGGGCTTGGTGCCGGGGAGCTGTTTTTT; CDR3 protein: CASIIGGLGAGELFF
clone size: -; D gene: -; V gene: TRBV12-5; J gene: TRBJ2-3; CDR3 DNA: TGTGCTAGTGGTTTGGGGCGGCGCACAGATACGCAGTATTTT; CDR3 protein: CASGLGRRTDTQYF
clone size: -; D gene: -; V gene: TRBV28; J gene: TRBJ2-1; CDR3 DNA: TGTGCCAGCAGTTCGCGGGGCACCTACAATGAGCAGTTCTTC; CDR3 protein: CASSSRGTYNEQFF
clone size: -; D gene: -; V gene: TRBV18; J gene: TRBJ1-2; CDR3 DNA: TGTGCCAGCTCACCCATTTTAGAGGGAGACGGCTACACCTTC; CDR3 protein: CASSPILEGDGYTF
clone size: few; D gene: -; V gene: TRBV11-3; J gene: TRBJ1-6; CDR3 DNA: TGTGCCAGCAGCTCTGGACAGCCTAATTCACCCCTCCACTTT; CDR3 protein: CASSSGQPNSPLHF
clone size: -; D gene: -; V gene: TRBV7-2; J gene: TRBJ1-2; CDR3 DNA: TGTGCCAGCAGCTTAGACGGGTATGGCTACACCTTC; CDR3 protein: CASSLDGYGYTF
clone size: -; D gene: TRBD1; V gene: TRBV19; J gene: TRBJ1-5; CDR3 DNA: TGTGCCAGTAGTCTGGTACAGGGGGCTAGTGATCAGCCCCAGCATTTT; CDR3 protein: CASSLVQGASDQPQHF
clone size: -; D gene: TRBD1; V gene: TRBV10-3; J gene: TRBJ2-1; CDR3 DNA: TGTGCCACCTTCGAAGGGGGCTTGGATGAGCAGTTCTTC; CDR3 protein: CATFEGGLDEQFF
clone size: -; D gene: -; V gene: TRBV3-1/TRBV3-2; J gene: TRBJ2-2; CDR3 DNA: TGTGCCAGCAGCCAAGAAGGGAGGCCGTCCGGGGAGCTGTTTTTT; CDR3 protein: CASSQEGRPSGELFF
clone size: -; D gene: -; V gene: TRBV5-6; J gene: TRBJ1-2; CDR3 DNA: TGTGCCAGCAGCGCACAGGGCCCGTGGGGCTACACCTTC; CDR3 protein: CASSAQGPWGYTF
clone size: -; D gene: TRBD2; V gene: TRBV6-1; J gene: TRBJ2-7; CDR3 DNA: TGTGCCAGCAGTGAAACGACTAGCGGGATTGGGGAGCAGTACTTC; CDR3 protein: CASSETTSGIGEQYF
clone size: -; D gene: TRBD1; V gene: TRBV2; J gene: TRBJ1-1; CDR3 DNA: TGTGCCAGTGAATTACAGGGGAGAAACACTGAAGCTTTCTTT; CDR3 protein: CASELQGRNTEAFF
clone size: once; D gene: -; V gene: TRBV27; J gene: TRBJ2-7; CDR3 DNA: TGTGCCAGCACCCTCCGGGGAGAGCAGTACTTC; CDR3 protein: CASTLRGEQYF
clone size: -; D gene: -; V gene: TRBV10-3; J gene: TRBJ2-3; CDR3 DNA: TGTGCCATCAGTGAGTCATGGACTGGGCAATACACAGATACGCAGTATTTT; CDR3 protein: CAISESWTGQYTDTQYF
clone size: few; D gene: TRBD2; V gene: TRBV2; J gene: TRBJ2-1; CDR3 DNA: TGTGCCAGCAGTGAAATGGGAGGGAATGAGCAGTTCTTC; CDR3 protein: CASSEMGGNEQFF
clone size: -; D gene: -; V gene: TRBV18; J gene: TRBJ2-1; CDR3 DNA: TGTGCCAGCTCACTACAGCGGGACAATGAGCAGTTCTTC; CDR3 protein: CASSLQRDNEQFF
clone size: once; D gene: -; V gene: TRBV6-1; J gene: TRBJ2-7; CDR3 DNA: TGTGCCAGCAGTGACAGGTTCTACGAGCAGTACTTC; CDR3 protein: CASSDRFYEQYF
clone size: -; D gene: TRBD1; V gene: TRBV6-5; J gene: TRBJ1-1; CDR3 DNA: TGTGCCAGCAGTAAACGACAGGGGTTGAACACTGAAGCTTTCTTT; CDR3 protein: CASSKRQGLNTEAFF
clone size: -; D gene: -; V gene: TRBV3-1/TRBV3-2; J gene: TRBJ1-4; CDR3 DNA: TGTGCCAGCAGCCAAGATAATATGCGTGGAAAACTGTTTTTT; CDR3 protein: CASSQDNMRGKLFF
clone size: -; D gene: -; V gene: TRBV28; J gene: TRBJ1-1; CDR3 DNA: TGTGCCAGCAGTTTACCTCCCAGGGGAAGGGCTGGGACACTGAACACTGAAGCTTTCTTT; CDR3 protein: CASSLPPRGRAGTLNTEAFF
clone size: -; D gene: TRBD1; V gene: TRBV19; J gene: TRBJ1-6; CDR3 DNA: TGTGCCAGTAGGGGACCGGGACAGAATTCACCCCTCCACTTT; CDR3 protein: CASRGPGQNSPLHF
clone size: -; D gene: -; V gene: TRBV11-2; J gene: TRBJ1-1; CDR3 DNA: TGTGCCAGCAGCTTTCGGAGGGGAAACACTGAAGCTTTCTTT; CDR3 protein: CASSFRRGNTEAFF
clone size: once; D gene: -; V gene: TRBV7-2; J gene: TRBJ2-2; CDR3 DNA: TGTGCCAGCAGCTTAGGACGGGTGGGGGAGCTGTTTTTT; CDR3 protein: CASSLGRVGELFF
clone size: -; D gene: -; V gene: TRBV10-3; J gene: TRBJ2-2; CDR3 DNA: TGTGCCATCAGTGAGCCGGCAGGGTGGCTCGGGGAGCTGTTTTTT; CDR3 protein: CAISEPAGWLGELFF
clone size: -; D gene: TRBD1; V gene: TRBV28; J gene: TRBJ1-4; CDR3 DNA: TGTGCCAGCAGTGTAGGGGGCAGGGCTAATGAAAAACTGTTTTTT; CDR3 protein: CASSVGGRANEKLFF
clone size: -; D gene: -; V gene: TRBV19; J gene: TRBJ2-3; CDR3 DNA: TGTGCCAGTAGTTCGTGGGACTCAGATACGCAGTATTTT; CDR3 protein: CASSSWDSDTQYF
clone size: -; D gene: -; V gene: TRBV28; J gene: TRBJ2-7; CDR3 DNA: TGTGCCAGCAATCCAGACAGACCGGGCGAGCAGTACTTC; CDR3 protein: CASNPDRPGEQYF
clone size: -; D gene: -; V gene: TRBV5-8; J gene: TRBJ1-1; CDR3 DNA: TGTGCCAGCAGCTTGAGGAGGGACGAGGCTTTCTTT; CDR3 protein: CASSLRRDEAFF
clone size: -; D gene: -; V gene: TRBV10-3; J gene: TRBJ1-6; CDR3 DNA: TGTGCCATCAGCGAGAGGGGTAGCTCCTATAATTCACCCCTCCACTTT; CDR3 protein: CAISERGSSYNSPLHF
clone size: -; D gene: TRBD2; V gene: TRBV9; J gene: TRBJ2-7; CDR3 DNA: TGTGCCAGCAGCGTCATAGCGGGAGATTTCTACGAGCAGTACTTC; CDR3 protein: CASSVIAGDFYEQYF
clone size: -; D gene: -; V gene: TRBV28; J gene: TRBJ2-1; CDR3 DNA: TGTGCCAGCAGTTTACATCCCAGATATGAGCAGTTCTTC; CDR3 protein: CASSLHPRYEQFF
clone size: -; D gene: -; V gene: TRBV15; J gene: TRBJ2-7; CDR3 DNA: TGTGCCACCAGCCGGGACACCACATTGGGAGAGCAGTACTTC; CDR3 protein: CATSRDTTLGEQYF
clone size: -; D gene: TRBD1; V gene: TRBV28; J gene: TRBJ2-7; CDR3 DNA: TGTGCCAGCAGTTTACGCCCCCGGGACAGCTACGAGCAGTACTTC; CDR3 protein: CASSLRPRDSYEQYF
clone size: -; D gene: TRBD2; V gene: TRBV28; J gene: TRBJ2-1; CDR3 DNA: TGTGCCAGCAGCTCTACGGGACTAGGGCTCTACAATGAGCAGTTCTTC; CDR3 protein: CASSSTGLGLYNEQFF
clone size: -; D gene: TRBD1; V gene: TRBV6-5; J gene: TRBJ1-2; CDR3 DNA: TGTGCCAGCACCGGGACAGGGGTTGTCTATGGCTACACCTTC; CDR3 protein: CASTGTGVVYGYTF
clone size: few; D gene: -; V gene: TRBV27; J gene: TRBJ1-1; CDR3 DNA: TGTGCCAGCAGATCGACAGGAATGAACACTGAAGCTTTCTTT; CDR3 protein: CASRSTGMNTEAFF
clone size: -; D gene: TRBD1; V gene: TRBV7-9; J gene: TRBJ2-2; CDR3 DNA: TGTGCCAGCAGTCTGGACAGGGCGAACACCGGGGAGCTGTTTTTT; CDR3 protein: CASSLDRANTGELFF
clone size: -; D gene: -; V gene: TRBV5-4; J gene: TRBJ2-2; CDR3 DNA: TGTGCCAGCAGCTTGGATAGCGCGGCCGGGGAGCTGTTTTTT; CDR3 protein: CASSLDSAAGELFF
clone size: -; D gene: TRBD2; V gene: TRBV5-1; J gene: TRBJ2-2; CDR3 DNA: TGCGCCAGCAGCCCGCTAGCGGTGAACACCGGGGAGCTGTTTTTT; CDR3 protein: CASSPLAVNTGELFF